This T cell receptor (beta chain) was retrieved from a study of blood T cell repertoires in COVID-19. Study context: Acute and convalescent COVID-19 specimens originated in the United States, Italy and Spain. PBMCs, B-cell-depleted T cells, or T cells provided the cDNA or gDNA that made up the material.

In the original analysis: Nucleated cell number was recorded as an estimate derived from reference gene primer amplification. The repertoire was sequenced with immunoSEQ multiplex PCR; TCRdb's copy has only in-frame clones and lacks some. V and J calls and clone size are those listed in that table; D and trimming were worked out from the DNA. In the table there are tens of thousands of clones, more than 75% of which are singletons. From germline, CDR1 is SGHDT and CDR2 YYEEEE. J lost 7 bases, V lost 0 bases, and 5 bases had no gene match. The CDR3 totals 15 residues. Sequenced input: peripheral blood. The clonotype comes from a human donor in a cohort sampled during active COVID-19. The chain joins TRBV5-6 to TRBJ1-4; 8 bases match TRBD1. The CDR3 region is CASSLAGTGGEKLFF. In nucleotides, the CDR3 is TGTGCCAGCAGCTTGGCCGGGACAGGCGGTGAAAAACTGTTTTTT.